Shown below are 28 T cell receptor beta chains from a single sample sequenced in a study of blood T cell repertoires in COVID-19. Produced via immunoSEQ multiplex PCR; TCRdb's table is partial and in-frame only. The sample holds 60,000 to 85,000 clones, approximately 80% seen once. Sequencing input: peripheral blood. The receptors stem from a human donor in a cohort sampled during active COVID-19.

V is TRBV20-1 and J is TRBJ2-7; D might be TRBD2 (6 bases). The CDR3 contains 11 residues. Trimming left V 7 bases short and J 5 bases short, with 12 bases between. Germline assignment: CDR1 DFQATT and CDR2 SNEGSKA (reference sequence). The CDR3 loop is CSGRGMNEQYF. In DNA form, the CDR3 reads TGCAGTGGCCGGGGGATGAACGAGCAGTACTTC.

The chain carries TRBV18 and TRBJ2-5; D might be TRBD2 (6 bases). The CDR3 is made up of 14 amino acids. The V end lost 3 bases, the J end lost 0 bases, and 8 bases lay between the germline ends. Germline values: CDR1 KGHSH, CDR2 LQKENI. In nucleotides, the CDR3 is TGTGCCAGCTCACCGGGAGGTAACCAAGAGACCCAGTACTTC. Amino acid sequence: CASSPGGNQETQYF.

The V gene is TRBV12-3 or TRBV12-4, the J gene TRBJ2-3; the D is unclear. The CDR3 is made up of 13 amino acids. The V gene lost 6 bases and the J gene lost 0 bases, with 7 bases spanning the gap. The CDR3 DNA reads as TGTGCCAGCAGGGCAAAGAGCACAGATACGCAGTATTTT. Amino acids: CASRAKSTDTQYF.

The chain joins TRBV7-9 to TRBJ2-7; TRBD2 matches at 7 bases. The CDR3 totals 13 residues. Germline CDR1 is SEHNR and CDR2 is FQNEAQ (reference sequence). V lost 8 bases and J lost 3; bases outside the gene matches: 7. The CDR3 bases are TGTGCCAGCGGACCCGGGACTAACTACGAGCAGTACTTC. Its protein product is CASGPGTNYEQYF.

This sequence joins TRBV7-6 and TRBJ1-2; TRBD1 is a possible D gene (5 bases). The CDR3 has 16 residues. V was trimmed by 3 bases and J by 4 bases, leaving 18 bases between them. Looked up from germline, CDR1 is SGHVS and CDR2 is FNYEAQ. The CDR3 sequence: CASSFGTSEEGYGYTF. As DNA, the CDR3 is TGTGCCAGCAGCTTCGGGACCTCCGAGGAGGGCTATGGCTACACCTTC.

With regard to this clone: This may stem from a read error, because a much larger clone lies one nucleotide away. The same CDR3 can be traced to other DNA sequences in this sample. V is TRBV5-4 and J is TRBJ2-7; 7 bases fit TRBD1. The germline V gene encodes CDR1 SGHNT and CDR2 YYREEE (reference sequence). The CDR3 length is 13 residues. The chain's CDR3 is CASRADRFYEQYF. Written as DNA, the CDR3 is TGTGCCAGCAGAGCGGACAGGTTTTACGAACAGTACTTC.

The rearrangement uses TRBV4-1 and TRBJ1-1, with D perhaps matching TRBD1 (6 bases). The CDR3 contains 15 residues. The V gene's germline CDR1 is MGHRA and CDR2 YSYEKL. With 3 bases removed from V and 0 bases from J, the gap between germline ends came to 11 bases. The CDR3 here is CASSQTGTMNTEAFF. The CDR3, as DNA: TGCGCCAGCAGCCAGACCGGGACAATGAACACTGAAGCTTTCTTT.

A note on this clone: One end of the junction fails to match germline, which may point to a read error. The chain employs TRBV5-5 and TRBJ2-7; a possible D gene is TRBD1 (6 bases). This CDR3 region has 11 residues. Germline CDR1 is SGHKS and CDR2 is YYEKEE (reference sequence). CDR3 loop: CASSSTGKLRF. In nucleotides, the CDR3 is TGTGCCAGCAGCTCGACAGGCAAGTTGCGCTTC.

V and J are TRBV7-9 and TRBJ2-2; 11 nucleotides align to TRBD2. V shed 5 bases and J 2 bases; nucleotides not matched to a gene: 4. The CDR3 length is 16 residues. Germline V lookup: CDR1 SEHNR, CDR2 FQNEAQ (reference sequence). In DNA form, the CDR3 reads TGTGCCAGCAGCCAGGGGACTAGCGGCAACACCGGGGAGCTGTTTTTT. Protein product: CASSQGTSGNTGELFF.

The chain recombines TRBV7-2 with TRBJ1-1; perhaps TRBD1 as D (5 bases). Trimming stripped 4 bases from V and 0 bases from J, with 9 bases between. This CDR3 spans 14 amino acids. Germline values: CDR1 SGHTA, CDR2 FQGNSA. CDR3 sequence reads: CASSSWGVNTEAFF. CDR3 in DNA: TGTGCCAGCAGCTCGTGGGGGGTGAACACTGAAGCTTTCTTT.

The table lists this clone with a few counts. V is TRBV27 and J is TRBJ1-1; a weak D match, TRBD1 (5 bases). Germline V lookup: CDR1 MNHEY, CDR2 SMNVEV (reference sequence). This CDR3 has 15 residues. Trimming stripped 4 bases from V and 0 bases from J, with 12 bases between. The CDR3 DNA is TGTGCCAGCAGTTATGACAGCCACTTGAACACTGAAGCTTTCTTT. Amino acid sequence: CASSYDSHLNTEAFF.

Comments on this clone: Other DNA sequences within the sample encode an identical CDR3. V is TRBV18 and J is TRBJ1-1; D remains ambiguous. Germline-derived CDR1 and CDR2 are KGHSH and LQKENI. The V end lost 3 bases, the J end lost 4 bases, and 6 bases lay between the germline ends. The CDR3 loop spans 12 amino acids. The CDR3 DNA sequence: TGTGCCAGCTCACCGGCAGGCACTGAAGCTTTCTTT. Translated, it gives CASSPAGTEAFF.

This sequence joins TRBV21-1 and TRBJ1-2; the listed D gene, TRBD1, was not tested against the DNA. TRBV21-1 is described as a pseudogene. The CDR3 has 16 amino acids. CDR3 nucleotide sequence: TGTGCCAGCAGCAAACCCCAGGGGGAGAAAAACTATGGCTACACCTTC. Translating gives CASSKPQGEKNYGYTF.

The chain uses TRBV9 and TRBJ2-1, with 13 bases that match TRBD2. The length of the CDR3 is 16 residues. Germline V gene lookup returns CDR1 SGDLS and CDR2 YYNGEE. J was trimmed by 7 bases and V by 3 bases; bases with no gene match: 7. Here the CDR3 DNA reads TGTGCCAGCAGCGGTGGACTAGCGGGAGTGGTGAATGAGCAGTTCTTC. As protein: CASSGGLAGVVNEQFF.

The rearrangement links TRBV11-1 to TRBJ2-1; the D is unclear. V was clipped by 6 bases and J by 8 bases, with 8 bases between them. Germline lookup yields CDR1 SGHAT and CDR2 FQDESV (reference sequence). The CDR3 is made up of 11 amino acids. CDR3 nucleotides: TGTGCCAGCAGTTTCCGGGATGAGCAGTTCTTC. This translates into CASSFRDEQFF. Variable domain in full (rest from reference TRBV11-1 and TRBJ2-1): EAEVAQSPRYKITEKSQAVAFWCDPISGHATLYWYRQILGQGPELLVQFQDESVVDDSQLPKDRFSAERLKGVDSTLKIQPAELGDSAMYLCASSFRDEQFFGPGTRLTVL.

The rearrangement links TRBV6-5 to TRBJ2-1; tentatively, D is TRBD2 (5 bases). The CDR3 is made up of 15 amino acids. Germline V gives CDR1 MNHEY, CDR2 SVGAGI. V was cut by 8 bases and J by 6 bases, with 20 bases left in between. As DNA, the CDR3 is TGTGCCAGCTCCATTCTGCGGGTTCTCACCAATGAGCAGTTCTTC. Amino acid sequence: CASSILRVLTNEQFF.

The rearrangement links TRBV25-1 to TRBJ2-3, with TRBD1 identical over 9 bases. J gave up 3 bases and V 4 bases, and 5 bases lay outside the gene matches. Germline V CDR1 and CDR2: MGHDK, SYGVNS. The CDR3 covers 15 residues. The CDR3 DNA reads TGTGCCAGCAGTGCCAAGGGACAGGGAACAGATACGCAGTATTTT. Translating it yields CASSAKGQGTDTQYF.

The V and J genes are TRBV27 and TRBJ1-2; 10 bases agree with TRBD1. The V gene's germline CDR1 is MNHEY and CDR2 SMNVEV (reference sequence). The CDR3 consists of 12 residues. The V and J ends lost 5 bases and 10 bases, in that order; junction bases with no gene match: 4. The chain's CDR3 is CASSGDRGPYTF. The CDR3 DNA reads TGTGCCAGCAGTGGAGACAGGGGGCCCTACACCTTC.

The rearrangement links TRBV7-9 to TRBJ2-7; D is uncertain. V lost 1 base to trimming and J lost 0 bases, with 4 bases between them. This CDR3 has 13 amino acids. Germline loops: CDR1 SEHNR, CDR2 FQNEAQ (reference sequence). CDR3 residues: CASSLVNSYEQYF. As DNA, the CDR3 is TGTGCCAGCAGCTTAGTTAACTCCTACGAGCAGTACTTC.

The chain is built from TRBV28 and TRBJ1-6; 9 bases line up with TRBD1. Unmatched junction bases numbered 10, after V lost 8 bases and J lost 2 bases. Germline loops: CDR1 MDHEN, CDR2 SYDVKM. This CDR3 has 17 residues. DNA for the CDR3: TGTGCCAGCGGGGGGACAGGGAATATTGCCTATAATTCACCCCTCCACTTT. This translates into CASGGTGNIAYNSPLHF.

This chain joins TRBV5-1 and TRBJ2-7; 7 bases fit TRBD2. Germline CDR1 is SGHRS and CDR2 is YFSETQ. This CDR3 region has 14 residues. With 7 bases clipped from V and 1 base from J, the junction kept 8 bases outside the gene matches. For the CDR3, the DNA is TGCGCCAGCTCTACTAGCGCTTATTCCTACGAGCAGTACTTC. It yields the protein CASSTSAYSYEQYF.

The chain combines TRBV30 with TRBJ2-7; D ambiguous. Germline lookup yields CDR1 GTSNPN and CDR2 SVGIG (reference sequence). The CDR3 consists of 11 residues. Between the trimmed V and J ends, which lost 0 bases and 5 bases, there was a span of 5 bases. CDR3: CAWSVGHEQYF. The CDR3 DNA is TGTGCCTGGAGTGTCGGTCACGAGCAGTACTTC.

The chain has TRBV5-1 and TRBJ2-7, with 10 bases aligning to TRBD2. CDR3 length: 16 residues. V was pared by 7 bases and J by 0 bases, with 10 bases of the junction left unmatched. The germline gives CDR1 SGHRS, CDR2 YFSETQ. The CDR3 region is CASGPSTSGRSYEQYF. CDR3 coding DNA: TGCGCCAGCGGACCGTCGACTAGCGGGCGCTCCTACGAGCAGTACTTC.

V usage is TRBV19 and J usage is TRBJ2-1; TRBD2 matches 8 bases. J was trimmed by 6 bases and V by 1 base; bases with no gene match: 5. Germline V gene sequence: CDR1 LNHDA, CDR2 SQIVND (reference sequence). There are 15 residues in the CDR3. The CDR3 is CASSIVAGIGNEQFF. CDR3 bases: TGTGCCAGTAGTATAGTAGCGGGAATAGGCAATGAGCAGTTCTTC.

Here the CDR3 DNA reads TGTGCCAGCGGACAGGGCTATTCCGAGCAGTACTTC. This translates into CASGQGYSEQYF. J is TRBJ2-7 and V is TRBV6-5; 8 bases fit TRBD1. This CDR3 region has 12 residues. The V gene's germline CDR1 is MNHEY and CDR2 SVGAGI. J was trimmed by 6 bases and V by 8 bases; bases with no gene match: 6.

This clone occurred once. The rearrangement uses TRBV10-1 and TRBJ1-1; possible D gene TRBD1, 5 bases. Deletions cut 8 bases from V and 1 base from J, with 11 bases between. The CDR3 totals 13 residues. Germline CDR1 reads WNHNN; CDR2 reads SYGVQD (reference sequence). CDR3: CASSGDPNTEAFF. CDR3 DNA: TGCGCCAGCTCGGGGGATCCGAACACTGAAGCTTTCTTT.

The genes are TRBV7-2 and TRBJ2-2; 8 nucleotides align to TRBD2. Germline trimming cut 2 bases from V and 4 bases from J; bases unmatched to any gene: 6. The germline gives CDR1 SGHTA, CDR2 FQGNSA. The CDR3 covers 16 residues. CDR3 sequence (DNA): TGTGCCAGCAGCTTATTGGCGGGAGGTTTCACCGGGGAGCTGTTTTTT. This codes for CASSLLAGGFTGELFF.

V usage is TRBV5-4 and J usage is TRBJ2-1; TRBD2 might be the D (5 bases). V lost 0 bases and J lost 9, with 10 bases in between. The CDR3 is 13 amino acids. Per germline, CDR1 SGHNT and CDR2 YYREEE (reference sequence). The DNA for the CDR3 is TGTGCCAGCAGCTTGGAGTCTAGCAGTGAGCAGTTCTTC. This encodes CASSLESSSEQFF.